This T cell receptor (beta chain) was captured by sequencing in a study of vaccination effects on CD4 cells after COVID-19. The overall study: A few convalescent patients were sampled after vaccination (early and late). Cultures of 2 million or so PBMC per well contained approximately 10 IU/ml IL-2 plus 10 ug/ml peptides. Post-vaccine sample collection fell at a median of 72 days after the second dose.

Study outcomes and limitations: Whether induced by infection or by vaccine, clones showed marked clonal contraction late after vaccination.

On this clone itself: The antigen remains undetermined.

Cultured cells yielded isolated CD4+ T cells after about ten days. PCR showed that the person got SARS-CoV-2 infection at some point between March and December 2020. Participants were given two doses of BNT162b2 or mRNA-1273 vaccine. Method: immunoSEQ multiplex PCR; TCRdb's copy keeps in-frame clones and lacks some. The repertoire consists of some 31,000 clones, with roughly 80% occurring once and the leading ten covering 6.6%. The germline V gene encodes CDR1 SEHNR and CDR2 FQNEAQ (reference sequence). This CDR3 is built from 14 residues. V was cut by 5 bases and J by 7 bases, with 15 bases left in between.

V usage is TRBV7-9 and J usage is TRBJ1-5, with a tentative D call TRBD1 (6 bases). The sample was CD4+ T cells from PBMCs cultured without peptide, taken after COVID-19 vaccination. The TCR originated in a human donor who had a prior SARS-CoV-2 infection. The CDR3 region has the DNA TGTGCCAGCAGCGGGACAATTCGGGGACAGCCCCAGCATTTT. This codes for CASSGTIRGQPQHF.